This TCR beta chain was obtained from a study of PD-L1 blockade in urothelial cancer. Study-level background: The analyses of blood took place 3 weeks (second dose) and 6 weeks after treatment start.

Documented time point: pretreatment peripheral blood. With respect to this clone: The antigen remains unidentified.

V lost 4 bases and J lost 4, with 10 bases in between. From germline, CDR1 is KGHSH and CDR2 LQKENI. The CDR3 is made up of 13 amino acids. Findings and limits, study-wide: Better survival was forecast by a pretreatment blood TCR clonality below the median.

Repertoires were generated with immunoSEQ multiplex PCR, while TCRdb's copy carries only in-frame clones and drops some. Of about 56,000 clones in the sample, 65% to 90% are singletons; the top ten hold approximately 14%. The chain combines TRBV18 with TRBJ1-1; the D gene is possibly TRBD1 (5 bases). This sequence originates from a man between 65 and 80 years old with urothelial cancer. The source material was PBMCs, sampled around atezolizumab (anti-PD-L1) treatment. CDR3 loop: CASSQDRSTEAFF. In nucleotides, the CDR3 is TGTGCCAGCTCACAAGACAGAAGCACTGAAGCTTTCTTT.